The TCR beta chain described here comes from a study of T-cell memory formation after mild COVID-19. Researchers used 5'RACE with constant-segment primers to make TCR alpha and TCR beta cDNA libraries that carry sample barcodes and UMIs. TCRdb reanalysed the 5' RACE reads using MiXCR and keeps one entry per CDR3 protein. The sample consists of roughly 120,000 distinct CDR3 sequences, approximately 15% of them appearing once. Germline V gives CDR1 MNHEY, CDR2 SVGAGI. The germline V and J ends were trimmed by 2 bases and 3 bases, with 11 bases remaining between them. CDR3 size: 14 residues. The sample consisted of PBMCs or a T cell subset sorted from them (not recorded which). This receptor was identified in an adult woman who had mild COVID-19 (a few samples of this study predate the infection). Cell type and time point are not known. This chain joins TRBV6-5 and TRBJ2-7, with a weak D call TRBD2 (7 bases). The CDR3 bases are TGTGCCAGCAGTTACAACAGGGACTACTACGAGCAGTACTTC. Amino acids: CASSYNRDYYEQYF.